Listed here are 5 T cell receptor beta chains from one sample, sequenced in a study of T cell responses to AZD1222 COVID-19 vaccine. The protocol was immunoSEQ multiplex PCR, while the TCRdb copy is restricted to in-frame clones and leaves out a portion. This sample carries 150,000 to 200,000 clones, 80% to 95% of them seen once, and the ten largest clones take more than 0.85%. Material: peripheral blood, obtained 28 days after the second dose of the MenACWY control vaccine. These receptors all stem from an adult who received the MenACWY meningococcal vaccine as a control.

The chain recombines TRBV5-1 with TRBJ2-2; D is perhaps TRBD1 (6 bases). Trimming removed 7 bases from V and 1 base from J, with 14 bases in between. The CDR3 contains 15 residues. Germline values: CDR1 SGHRS, CDR2 YFSETQ. CDR3 DNA: TGCGCCAGCGGCCCCAGGGGTGAGAACACCGGGGAGCTGTTTTTT. Translated, it gives CASGPRGENTGELFF.

This sequence joins TRBV6-2 or TRBV6-3 and TRBJ1-2; no reliable D call. The CDR3 totals 13 residues. The germline gives CDR1 MNHEY, CDR2 SVGEGT. V dropped 2 bases and J dropped 1 base, with 5 bases sitting between them. The CDR3 nucleotides read TGTGCCAGCAGTTACGACGGTAACTATGGCTACACCTTC. Translating gives CASSYDGNYGYTF.

This clone appeared a single time. The chain is built from TRBV10-3 and TRBJ1-1; D is undetermined. From germline, CDR1 is ENHRY and CDR2 SYGVKD. V shed 4 bases and J shed 6 bases, with 12 bases lying between them. The CDR3 contains 13 residues. In nucleotides, the CDR3 is TGTGCCATCAGTGTGGCCTCGGACGCTGAAGCTTTCTTT. Its protein is CAISVASDAEAFF.

In its sample, this clone was seen a few times. The chain has TRBV28 and TRBJ1-1, with D tentatively TRBD1 (6 bases). The CDR3 is 12 residues long. The V gene lost 8 bases and the J gene lost 11 bases, with 18 bases spanning the gap. The V gene's germline CDR1 is MDHEN and CDR2 SYDVKM. The chain's CDR3 is CASLWGAGKAFF. The CDR3 nucleotides read TGTGCCAGCCTATGGGGGGCAGGGAAGGCTTTCTTT. The whole variable domain, filled in from reference TRBV28 and TRBJ1-1, reads DVKVTQSSRYLVKRTGEKVFLECVQDMDHENMFWYRQDPGLGLRLIYFSYDVKMKEKGDIPEGYSVSREKKERFSLILESASTNQTSMYLCASLWGAGKAFFGQGTRLTVV.

V and J are TRBV6-6 and TRBJ1-1; no clear D gene. Trimming removed 0 bases from V and 4 bases from J, with 12 bases in between. CDR1 is MNHNY and CDR2 is SVGAGI in the germline V gene (reference sequence). CDR3 length: 15 residues. For the CDR3, the DNA is TGTGCCAGCAGTTACTCCCAATTAGGAGGCACTGAAGCTTTCTTT. It translates to CASSYSQLGGTEAFF.